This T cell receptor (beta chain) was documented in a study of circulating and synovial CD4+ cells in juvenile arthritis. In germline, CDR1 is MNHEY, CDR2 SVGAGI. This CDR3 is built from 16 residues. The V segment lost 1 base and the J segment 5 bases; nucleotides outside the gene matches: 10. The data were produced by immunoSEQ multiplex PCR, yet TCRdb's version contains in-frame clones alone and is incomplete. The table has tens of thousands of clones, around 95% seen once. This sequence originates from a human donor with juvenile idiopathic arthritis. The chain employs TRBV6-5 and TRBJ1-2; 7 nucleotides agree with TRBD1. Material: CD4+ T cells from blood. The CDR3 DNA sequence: TGTGCCAGCAGTTACTTCCCTACCCCGGGACAGTATGGCTACACCTTC. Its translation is CASSYFPTPGQYGYTF.